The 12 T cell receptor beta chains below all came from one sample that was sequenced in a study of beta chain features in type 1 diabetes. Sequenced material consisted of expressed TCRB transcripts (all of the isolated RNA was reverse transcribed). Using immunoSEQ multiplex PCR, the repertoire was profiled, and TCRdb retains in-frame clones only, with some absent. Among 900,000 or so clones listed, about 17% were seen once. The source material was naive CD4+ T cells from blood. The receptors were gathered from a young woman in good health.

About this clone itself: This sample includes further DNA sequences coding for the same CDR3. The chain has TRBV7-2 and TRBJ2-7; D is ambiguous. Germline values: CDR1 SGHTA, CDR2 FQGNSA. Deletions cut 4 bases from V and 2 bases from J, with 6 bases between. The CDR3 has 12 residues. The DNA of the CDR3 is TGTGCCAGCAGCTCTTCTCCCTACGAGCAGTACTTC. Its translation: CASSSSPYEQYF. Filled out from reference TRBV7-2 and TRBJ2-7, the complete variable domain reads GAGVSQSPSNKVTEKGKDVELRCDPISGHTALYWYRQSLGQGLEFLIYFQGNSAPDKSGLPSDRFSAERTGGSVSTLTIQRTQQEDSAVYLCASSSSPYEQYFGPGTRLTVT.

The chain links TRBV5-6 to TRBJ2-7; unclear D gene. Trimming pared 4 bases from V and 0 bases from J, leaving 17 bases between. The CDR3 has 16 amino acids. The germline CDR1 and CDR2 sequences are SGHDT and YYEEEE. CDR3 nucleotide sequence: TGTGCCAGCAGCCGGTCCATCGGCGGCCGCTCCTACGAGCAGTACTTC. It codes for CASSRSIGGRSYEQYF. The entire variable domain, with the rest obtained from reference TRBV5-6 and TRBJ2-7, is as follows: DAGVTQSPTHLIKTRGQQVTLRCSPKSGHDTVSWYQQALGQGPQFIFQYYEEEERQRGNFPDRFSGHQFPNYSSELNVNALLLGDSALYLCASSRSIGGRSYEQYFGPGTRLTVT.

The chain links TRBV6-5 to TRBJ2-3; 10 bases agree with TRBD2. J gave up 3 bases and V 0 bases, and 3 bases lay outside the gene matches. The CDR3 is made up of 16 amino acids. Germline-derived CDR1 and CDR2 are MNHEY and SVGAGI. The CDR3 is CASSYSQRGGTDTQYF. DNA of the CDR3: TGTGCCAGCAGTTACTCACAGCGGGGGGGTACAGATACGCAGTATTTT.

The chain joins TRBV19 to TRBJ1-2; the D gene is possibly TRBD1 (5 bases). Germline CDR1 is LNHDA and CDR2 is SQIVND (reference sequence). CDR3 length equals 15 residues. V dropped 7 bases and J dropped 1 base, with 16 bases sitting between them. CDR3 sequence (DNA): TGTGCCAGTACGCCCGGGGCGCGGGGTAACTATGGCTACACCTTC. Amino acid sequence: CASTPGARGNYGYTF.

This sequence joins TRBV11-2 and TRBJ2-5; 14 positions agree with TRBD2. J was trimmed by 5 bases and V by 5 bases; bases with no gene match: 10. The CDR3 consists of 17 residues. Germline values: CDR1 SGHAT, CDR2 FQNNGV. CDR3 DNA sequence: TGTGCCAGCAGCCTGGGACTAGCGGGAGCCGGGGTGGAGACCCAGTACTTC. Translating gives CASSLGLAGAGVETQYF.

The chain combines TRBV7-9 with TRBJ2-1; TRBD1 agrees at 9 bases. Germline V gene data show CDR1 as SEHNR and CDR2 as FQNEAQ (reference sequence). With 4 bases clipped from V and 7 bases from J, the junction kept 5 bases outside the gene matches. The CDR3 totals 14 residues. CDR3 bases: TGTGCCAGCAGCTCTAACAGGGGGCGGAATGAGCAGTTCTTC. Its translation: CASSSNRGRNEQFF.

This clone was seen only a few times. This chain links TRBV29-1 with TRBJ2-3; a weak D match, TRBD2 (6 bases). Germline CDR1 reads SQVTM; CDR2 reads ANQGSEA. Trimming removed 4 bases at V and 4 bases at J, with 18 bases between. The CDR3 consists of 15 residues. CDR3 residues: CSVARLVSSSDTQYF. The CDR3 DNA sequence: TGCAGCGTTGCTCGACTAGTAAGCTCCTCAGATACGCAGTATTTT.

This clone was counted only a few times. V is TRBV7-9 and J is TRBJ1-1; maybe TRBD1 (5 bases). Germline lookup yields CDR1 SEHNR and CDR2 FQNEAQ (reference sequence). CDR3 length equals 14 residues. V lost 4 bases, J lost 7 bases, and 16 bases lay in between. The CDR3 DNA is TGTGCCAGCAGCTCCCCCACCACACAGGATGAAGCTTTCTTT. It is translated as CASSSPTTQDEAFF.

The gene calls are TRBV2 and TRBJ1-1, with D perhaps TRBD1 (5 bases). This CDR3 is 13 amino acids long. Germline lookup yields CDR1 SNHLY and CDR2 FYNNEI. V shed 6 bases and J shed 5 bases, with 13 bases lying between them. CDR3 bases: TGTGCCAGCAGACAAGGGGTAACTACTGAAGCTTTCTTT. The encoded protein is CASRQGVTTEAFF. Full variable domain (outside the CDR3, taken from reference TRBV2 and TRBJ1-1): EPEVTQTPSHQVTQMGQEVILRCVPISNHLYFYWYRQILGQKVEFLVSFYNNEISEKSEIFDDQFSVERPDGSNFTLKIRSTKLEDSAMYFCASRQGVTTEAFFGQGTRLTVV.

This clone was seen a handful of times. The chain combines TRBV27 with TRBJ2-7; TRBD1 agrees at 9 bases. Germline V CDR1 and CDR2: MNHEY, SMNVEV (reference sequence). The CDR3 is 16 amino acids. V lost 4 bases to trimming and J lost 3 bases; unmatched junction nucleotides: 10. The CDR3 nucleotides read TGTGCCAGCAGTTCGATAGCCGGGACAGGGAACTACGAGCAGTACTTC. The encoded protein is CASSSIAGTGNYEQYF.

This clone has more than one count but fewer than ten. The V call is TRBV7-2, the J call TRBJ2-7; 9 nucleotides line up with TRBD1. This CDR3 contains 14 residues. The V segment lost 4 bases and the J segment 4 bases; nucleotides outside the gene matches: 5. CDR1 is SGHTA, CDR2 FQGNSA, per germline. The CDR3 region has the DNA TGTGCCAGCAGCTGGGGACAGGGATTATACGAGCAGTACTTC. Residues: CASSWGQGLYEQYF.

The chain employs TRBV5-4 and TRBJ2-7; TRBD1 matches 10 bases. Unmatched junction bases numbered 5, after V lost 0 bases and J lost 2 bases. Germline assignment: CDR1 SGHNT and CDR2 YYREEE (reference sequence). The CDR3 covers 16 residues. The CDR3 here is CASSLGGTGATYEQYF. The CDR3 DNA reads TGTGCCAGCAGCTTGGGAGGGACAGGGGCAACCTACGAGCAGTACTTC.